The 29 T cell receptor beta chains in this list originate from one sample, sequenced in a study of primary melanoma T cells and metastatic recurrence. The method was immunoSEQ multiplex PCR; TCRdb's version includes in-frame clones alone and lacks a portion of them. The sample yields approximately 2,500 clones, about three quarters seen once. Sequencing used melanoma tumor tissue. These receptors all come from a human donor with melanoma.

This chain joins TRBV11-3 and TRBJ2-2, with D hard to call. Germline V gene data show CDR1 as SGHNT and CDR2 as YENEEA. The V end lost 3 bases, the J end lost 0 bases, and 8 bases lay between the germline ends. The CDR3 sequence is 15 residues long. In DNA form, the CDR3 reads TGTGCCAGCAGCTTGTACCCCTCGAACACCGGGGAGCTGTTTTTT. Protein sequence: CASSLYPSNTGELFF.

V is TRBV19 and J is TRBJ2-3; D is possibly TRBD1 (5 bases). The germline V and J ends were trimmed by 4 bases and 1 base, with 15 bases remaining between them. Per germline, CDR1 LNHDA and CDR2 SQIVND (reference sequence). CDR3 length: 16 amino acids. The CDR3 DNA follows: TGTGCCAGTAGTACCTCCAGGGTCTGGGGCACAGATACGCAGTATTTT. It codes for CASSTSRVWGTDTQYF. Drawing the rest from reference TRBV19 and TRBJ2-3, the complete variable domain is DGGITQSPKYLFRKEGQNVTLSCEQNLNHDAMYWYRQDPGQGLRLIYYSQIVNDFQKGDIAEGYSVSREKKESFPLTVTSAQKNPTAFYLCASSTSRVWGTDTQYFGPGTRLTVL.

The gene calls are TRBV11-3 and TRBJ1-3; D gene uncertain. The CDR3 runs 17 residues. Germline V gives CDR1 SGHNT, CDR2 YENEEA. V gave up 5 bases and J gave up 3 bases, with 20 bases separating them. CDR3 sequence (DNA): TGTGCCAGCAGCCCCTTTAGGGAGTCCGCCTATGGAAACACCATATATTTT. This translates into CASSPFRESAYGNTIYF.

This clone has only one observation. For the CDR3, the DNA is TGTGCCAGTAACGAACGGCCCAGTAATGAAAAACTGTTTTTT. Protein: CASNERPSNEKLFF. The chain employs TRBV19 and TRBJ1-4; D remains ambiguous. Germline CDR1 is LNHDA and CDR2 is SQIVND (reference sequence). The germline V and J ends were trimmed by 7 bases and 4 bases, with 13 bases remaining between them. The CDR3 is 14 residues long.

The rearrangement links TRBV6-8 to TRBJ2-5, with TRBD2 matching over 7 bases. Germline CDR1 is MNHGY and CDR2 is SAAAGT. There are 16 residues in the CDR3. The junction had 12 bases not matched to a gene; V was cut back by 5 bases and J by 3 bases. The CDR3 is CASSILRTSNKETQYF. The CDR3 DNA follows: TGTGCCAGCAGTATCCTCAGGACTAGTAATAAAGAGACCCAGTACTTC.

This chain joins TRBV19 and TRBJ2-7; tentatively, D is TRBD2 (5 bases). The V and J ends lost 7 bases and 4 bases respectively, with 14 bases between them. Germline values: CDR1 LNHDA, CDR2 SQIVND (reference sequence). There are 13 residues in the CDR3. CDR3 DNA: TGTGCCAGTACCAATGAGGGCGAATACGAGCAGTACTTC. It translates to CASTNEGEYEQYF.

The chain employs TRBV6-8 and TRBJ2-3; 13 bases fit TRBD2. CDR1 and CDR2 from the germline V gene are MNHGY and SAAAGT. This CDR3 region has 18 residues. The V gene end was trimmed by 2 bases and the J gene end by 5 bases; junction bases not matched to a gene: 10. The CDR3 nucleotides read TGTGCCAGCAGTTACCGAGTAAGGACTAGCGGGAGAGGAGATACGCAGTATTTT. Residues: CASSYRVRTSGRGDTQYF.

This chain joins TRBV7-1 and TRBJ2-5; D not resolved. TRBV7-1 is an open reading frame whose function is uncertain. Trimming left V 4 bases short and J 5 bases short, with 11 bases between. The CDR3 runs to 13 residues. The CDR3 sequence is CASSLGVRETQYF. In DNA form, the CDR3 reads TGTGCCAGCAGCTTAGGAGTAAGGGAGACCCAGTACTTC.

The chain links TRBV29-1 to TRBJ2-2; 8 bases align to TRBD1. Germline CDR1 and CDR2: SQVTM and ANQGSEA. The junction had 9 bases not matched to a gene; V was cut back by 6 bases and J by 6 bases. The CDR3 is 14 amino acids. The CDR3 nucleotides read TGCAGCGTCGCGAGGGACAGGTCGGCCGGGGAGCTGTTTTTT. This sequence encodes CSVARDRSAGELFF.

J is TRBJ2-1 and V is TRBV14; no clear D. The CDR3 sequence is 16 residues long. Germline CDR1 is SGHDN and CDR2 is FVKESK. V dropped 1 base and J dropped 4 bases, with 14 bases sitting between them. CDR3 protein: CASSQAEAERYNEQFF. The CDR3 region has the DNA TGTGCCAGCAGCCAAGCCGAAGCCGAAAGATACAATGAGCAGTTCTTC.

This chain links TRBV23-1 with TRBJ2-3, with 13 bases lining up with TRBD2. TRBV23-1 is an ORF, and what it does is uncertain. The CDR3 has 16 amino acids. V trimming: 6 bases; J trimming: 4 bases; junction bases outside the gene matches: 7. DNA of the CDR3: TGCGCCAGCAGCCCGAGACTAGCGGGGGGCCCAGATACGCAGTATTTT. Protein: CASSPRLAGGPDTQYF.

This clone occurred a few times. The chain links TRBV19 to TRBJ1-1; no clear D. The CDR3 has 16 amino acids. Germline assignment: CDR1 LNHDA and CDR2 SQIVND (reference sequence). V was pared by 3 bases and J by 0 bases, with 14 bases between. As DNA, the CDR3 is TGTGCCAGTAGTATGCATGGCGGAGGGATGAACACTGAAGCTTTCTTT. Its translation: CASSMHGGGMNTEAFF.

This chain uses TRBV19 with TRBJ1-2; D is unclear. The ends were cut back, 5 bases at V and 0 bases at J, with 10 bases in the middle. Germline CDR1 reads LNHDA; CDR2 reads SQIVND (reference sequence). CDR3 length equals 14 residues. The DNA of the CDR3 is TGTGCCAGTAGTCCCAAGGGAACTAACTATGGCTACACCTTC. As protein: CASSPKGTNYGYTF. The entire variable domain, with the rest obtained from reference TRBV19 and TRBJ1-2, is as follows: DGGITQSPKYLFRKEGQNVTLSCEQNLNHDAMYWYRQDPGQGLRLIYYSQIVNDFQKGDIAEGYSVSREKKESFPLTVTSAQKNPTAFYLCASSPKGTNYGYTFGSGTRLTVV.

The rearrangement links TRBV19 to TRBJ2-1; 7 positions match TRBD2. In germline, CDR1 is LNHDA, CDR2 SQIVND (reference sequence). Losses at the gene ends were 4 bases for V and 2 bases for J; bases not matched to a gene: 2. The length of the CDR3 is 14 residues. For the CDR3, the DNA is TGTGCCAGTAGTAGGAGCGGGGCCTACAATGAGCAGTTCTTC. It is translated as CASSRSGAYNEQFF.

This clone was recorded once. The V gene is TRBV28, the J gene TRBJ2-7; a weak D match, TRBD1 (6 bases). The CDR3 has 16 amino acids. Germline V gene sequence: CDR1 MDHEN, CDR2 SYDVKM. V gave up 5 bases and J gave up 3 bases, with 20 bases separating them. The CDR3 region has the DNA TGTGCCAGCAGTCCCACAGGTGCAGGGGCGGGCTACGAGCAGTACTTC. Protein sequence: CASSPTGAGAGYEQYF.

By share of the sample, this clone is medium-sized. The chain employs TRBV6-8 and TRBJ1-5, with D possibly matching TRBD1 (6 bases). In germline, CDR1 is MNHGY, CDR2 SAAAGT. Trimming took 6 bases from V and 3 from J, leaving 12 bases between them. The CDR3 runs to 14 residues. The CDR3 DNA follows: TGTGCCAGCAGAAGTAGGGGGGACAATCAGCCCCAGCATTTT. Its protein is CASRSRGDNQPQHF.

This chain links TRBV10-2 with TRBJ1-1, with D possibly matching TRBD1 (5 bases). Germline CDR1 is WSHSY and CDR2 is SAAADI. The CDR3 covers 15 residues. V lost 6 bases and J lost 4, with 18 bases in between. CDR3 bases: TGCGCCAGCAGCGGGAGTATGGGGGAGAGCACTGAAGCTTTCTTT. Its translation: CASSGSMGESTEAFF.

The chain uses TRBV6-8 and TRBJ2-5, with 7 bases identical to TRBD1. This CDR3 has 15 residues. The germline V gene encodes CDR1 MNHGY and CDR2 SAAAGT. The V segment lost 7 bases and the J segment 7 bases; nucleotides outside the gene matches: 15. The CDR3 sequence is CASTTTGVPHGTQYF. DNA of the CDR3: TGTGCCAGCACAACTACAGGGGTCCCACACGGGACCCAGTACTTC.

This clone appeared a few times. The chain is built from TRBV29-1 and TRBJ2-7; tentatively, D is TRBD2 (6 bases). The CDR3 runs 13 residues. Germline V lookup: CDR1 SQVTM, CDR2 ANQGSEA. The V and J ends lost 2 bases and 5 bases respectively, with 13 bases between them. The CDR3 protein is CSVEPEEGNEQYF. CDR3 DNA sequence: TGCAGCGTTGAACCGGAGGAGGGTAACGAGCAGTACTTC.

The V gene is TRBV7-1, the J gene TRBJ2-1, with D hard to call. TRBV7-1 is given ORF status, its function remaining uncertain. The CDR3 length is 13 residues. The V end lost 8 bases, the J end lost 4 bases, and 12 bases lay between the germline ends. DNA for the CDR3: TGTGCCAGCGCAGACTCCGATTACAATGAGCAGTTCTTC. Protein product: CASADSDYNEQFF.

The V call is TRBV19, the J call TRBJ1-2; TRBD1 might be the D (5 bases). This CDR3 comprises 20 residues. Trimming stripped 1 base from V and 2 bases from J, with 26 bases between. Germline CDR1 and CDR2: LNHDA and SQIVND (reference sequence). CDR3 in amino acids: CASSIGGSRYHGHLNYGYTF. CDR3 sequence (DNA): TGTGCCAGTAGTATAGGGGGATCGAGGTATCACGGACACCTAAACTATGGCTACACCTTC.

In its sample, this clone is large. The V gene is TRBV11-3, the J gene TRBJ2-1; TRBD2 agrees at 12 bases. This CDR3 spans 18 amino acids. V lost 3 bases, J lost 6 bases, and 12 bases stayed unmatched. The V gene's germline CDR1 is SGHNT and CDR2 YENEEA. CDR3 DNA sequence: TGTGCCAGCAGCTTGTTCGCTAGCGGGGGGGTCCCTGGCAATGAGCAGTTCTTC. Translating it yields CASSLFASGGVPGNEQFF. The full variable domain, with the rest looked up from reference TRBV11-3 and TRBJ2-1, is EAGVVQSPRYKIIEKKQPVAFWCNPISGHNTLYWYLQNLGQGPELLIRYENEEAVDDSQLPKDRFSAERLKGVDSTLKIQPAELGDSAVYLCASSLFASGGVPGNEQFFGPGTRLTVL.

The V and J genes are TRBV19 and TRBJ2-3; D possibly matches TRBD1 or TRBD2 (7 bases each). The germline CDR1 and CDR2 sequences are LNHDA and SQIVND (reference sequence). CDR3 length: 16 amino acids. V shed 5 bases and J shed 8 bases, with 23 bases lying between them. CDR3 loop: CASSSQGTTIRGTQYF. CDR3 DNA sequence: TGTGCCAGTAGTTCACAGGGGACTACCATAAGGGGTACGCAGTATTTT.

The rearrangement links TRBV11-3 to TRBJ1-5, with 7 positions matching TRBD1. Germline CDR1 SGHNT, CDR2 YENEEA. The CDR3 runs to 15 residues. With V trimmed by 4 bases and J by 1 base, 4 bases remained unmatched. CDR3 region: CASSSRGLSNQPQHF. The DNA for the CDR3 is TGTGCCAGCAGCTCAAGGGGGCTGAGCAATCAGCCCCAGCATTTT.

The chain couples TRBV30 to TRBJ2-5; 8 nucleotides align to TRBD2. CDR1 GTSNPN and CDR2 SVGIG come from the germline V gene (reference sequence). The CDR3 has 14 residues. J lost 4 bases, V lost 0 bases, and 4 bases had no gene match. The CDR3 nucleotides read TGTGCCTGGAGTGTGACGAGCGGGAGAGAGACCCAGTACTTC. This translates into CAWSVTSGRETQYF.

The V call is TRBV11-3, the J call TRBJ1-3, with D perhaps matching TRBD1 (6 bases). This CDR3 spans 15 amino acids. V lost 5 bases, J lost 4 bases, and 15 bases lay in between. CDR1 and CDR2 from the germline V gene are SGHNT and YENEEA. The CDR3 loop reads CASSPTLDRGNTIYF. The DNA of the CDR3 is TGTGCCAGCAGCCCCACACTTGACAGGGGAAACACCATATATTTT.

The CDR3 region has the DNA TGCGCCAGCAGCTTGGAGGGGCCGGGTCAAGGCTACACCTTC. This gives the protein CASSLEGPGQGYTF. The chain employs TRBV23-1 and TRBJ1-2, with a possible D match to TRBD1 (5 bases). TRBV23-1 is labeled an ORF, and its function is uncertain. The length of the CDR3 is 14 residues. The V and J ends lost 6 bases and 8 bases respectively, with 19 bases between them.

The table lists this clone with a few counts. In DNA, the CDR3 is TGTGCCACCAGCAGAACAACAGGGGGCATTCAGCCCCAGCATTTT. It encodes CATSRTTGGIQPQHF. This sequence joins TRBV15 and TRBJ1-5; 9 bases map to TRBD1. Looked up from germline, CDR1 is LNHNV and CDR2 is YYDKDF (reference sequence). The junction had 5 bases not matched to a gene; V was cut back by 2 bases and J by 6 bases. The CDR3 has 15 amino acids.

V is TRBV28 and J is TRBJ2-5; TRBD2 matches at 13 bases. V was clipped by 2 bases and J by 5 bases; unmatched bases: 11. Germline CDR1 is MDHEN and CDR2 is SYDVKM. This CDR3 comprises 18 residues. The DNA for the CDR3 is TGTGCCAGCAGTTTACCCCGACTAGCGGGAGGATCTCCGGAGACCCAGTACTTC. It translates to CASSLPRLAGGSPETQYF.